The next 15 T cell receptor beta chains were all read from a single sample in a study of OX40 agonist ivuxolimab in advanced cancers. Assay used: immunoSEQ multiplex PCR; TCRdb lists only in-frame clones, some missing. Of 55,000 or so clones listed, around 86% are singletons. The starting material was CD4+ or CD8+ T cells sorted from blood, obtained in a trial of the OX40 agonist ivuxolimab. These receptor sequences come from an adult with an advanced solid tumor such as melanoma, head and neck, liver or kidney cancer.

The V call is TRBV13, the J call TRBJ1-2; a possible D gene is TRBD1 (5 bases). Germline loops: CDR1 PRHDT, CDR2 FYEKMQ (reference sequence). This CDR3 comprises 12 residues. V gave up 2 bases and J gave up 8 bases, with 9 bases separating them. The CDR3 sequence: CASSLRGDGYTF. The CDR3 DNA sequence: TGTGCCAGCAGCTTAAGAGGGGACGGCTACACCTTC.

V is TRBV5-1 and J is TRBJ1-4, with 7 positions matching TRBD1. After removal of 1 base from V and 8 bases from J, the junction contained 8 bases not matched to a gene. Germline loops: CDR1 SGHRS, CDR2 YFSETQ. The CDR3 totals 15 residues. The CDR3 protein is CASSLREGGGEKLFF. The CDR3 DNA reads as TGCGCCAGCAGCTTGAGAGAAGGGGGCGGCGAAAAACTGTTTTTT.

The chain employs TRBV7-9 and TRBJ1-2; D gene uncertain. This CDR3 has 14 amino acids. Germline lookup yields CDR1 SEHNR and CDR2 FQNEAQ (reference sequence). Trimming pared 1 base from V and 1 base from J, leaving 7 bases between. In nucleotides, the CDR3 is TGTGCCAGCAGCTTAGAAATCGATAACTATGGCTACACCTTC. It is translated as CASSLEIDNYGYTF.

V usage is TRBV10-3 and J usage is TRBJ2-5; perhaps TRBD1 as D (6 bases). CDR3 length equals 16 residues. Trimming left V 0 bases short and J 2 bases short, with 13 bases between. Germline V gene lookup returns CDR1 ENHRY and CDR2 SYGVKD. In DNA, the CDR3 is TGTGCCATCAGTGAGTCGGGGACAATTAAACAAGAGACCCAGTACTTC. It yields the protein CAISESGTIKQETQYF.

The V gene is TRBV5-1, the J gene TRBJ2-7, with 7 bases identical to TRBD1. Germline trimming cut 0 bases from V and 5 bases from J; bases unmatched to any gene: 8. The CDR3 spans 15 residues. From germline, CDR1 is SGHRS and CDR2 YFSETQ. In DNA form, the CDR3 reads TGCGCCAGCAGCTTGGGGTCCGGGACAGTAAACGAGCAGTACTTC. Translated, it gives CASSLGSGTVNEQYF.

This clone was seen more than once but under ten times. The chain has TRBV7-9 and TRBJ1-5; D is uncertain. CDR3 size: 13 residues. CDR1 is SEHNR, CDR2 FQNEAQ, per germline (reference sequence). The V end was cut by 1 base, the J end by 2 bases, with 3 bases between. Written as DNA, the CDR3 is TGTGCCAGCAGCTTAGTGGGCAATCAGCCCCAGCATTTT. It yields the protein CASSLVGNQPQHF.

The chain recombines TRBV18 with TRBJ2-3; the match to TRBD2 covers 8 bases. Per germline, CDR1 KGHSH and CDR2 LQKENI. This CDR3 contains 15 residues. After removal of 6 bases from V and 0 bases from J, the junction contained 5 bases not matched to a gene. The chain's CDR3 is CASSLLADSTDTQYF. CDR3 nucleotides: TGTGCCAGCTCCCTACTAGCGGATAGCACAGATACGCAGTATTTT.

The CDR3 is CASRDRINYGYTF. CDR3 sequence (DNA): TGTGCCAGCAGGGACAGGATTAACTATGGCTACACCTTC. The rearrangement links TRBV6-5 to TRBJ1-2, with 7 bases aligning to TRBD1. J lost 1 base, V lost 6 bases, and 2 bases had no gene match. Germline V lookup: CDR1 MNHEY, CDR2 SVGAGI. The CDR3 sequence is 13 residues long.

V and J are TRBV19 and TRBJ1-5; D not resolved. Germline loops: CDR1 LNHDA, CDR2 SQIVND (reference sequence). Trimming removed 5 bases from V and 2 bases from J, with 7 bases in between. The CDR3 length is 13 residues. The CDR3 DNA reads TGTGCCAGTAGTTTACGGGGCAATCAGCCCCAGCATTTT. It yields the protein CASSLRGNQPQHF.

The chain links TRBV28 to TRBJ2-1; D perhaps matches TRBD2 (6 bases). V dropped 3 bases and J dropped 4 bases, with 13 bases sitting between them. The CDR3 is 15 amino acids. Germline CDR1 is MDHEN and CDR2 is SYDVKM. CDR3 sequence (DNA): TGTGCCAGCAGTTTTACCCGACTAGAATACAATGAGCAGTTCTTC. Protein product: CASSFTRLEYNEQFF. Filled out from reference TRBV28 and TRBJ2-1, the complete variable domain reads DVKVTQSSRYLVKRTGEKVFLECVQDMDHENMFWYRQDPGLGLRLIYFSYDVKMKEKGDIPEGYSVSREKKERFSLILESASTNQTSMYLCASSFTRLEYNEQFFGPGTRLTVL.

Only one count was recorded for this clone. This rearrangement joins TRBV6-5 to TRBJ1-4; 7 bases line up with TRBD1. After removal of 2 bases from V and 5 bases from J, the junction contained 2 bases not matched to a gene. Germline CDR1 reads MNHEY; CDR2 reads SVGAGI. The length of the CDR3 is 14 residues. The CDR3 DNA follows: TGTGCCAGCAGTTACAGGGGGCAGAATGAAAAACTGTTTTTT. This sequence encodes CASSYRGQNEKLFF.

The rearrangement uses TRBV7-9 and TRBJ1-1, with unresolved D. Germline V CDR1 and CDR2: SEHNR, FQNEAQ (reference sequence). This CDR3 contains 13 residues. V was trimmed by 1 base and J by 10 bases, leaving 13 bases between them. The DNA for the CDR3 is TGTGCCAGCAGCTTAGACTGGACCGTTCGAGCTTTCTTT. This sequence encodes CASSLDWTVRAFF.

The chain couples TRBV10-3 to TRBJ2-1, with D possibly matching TRBD2 (6 bases). The V and J ends lost 6 bases and 3 bases respectively, with 18 bases between them. Germline V gives CDR1 ENHRY, CDR2 SYGVKD. The CDR3 runs to 16 residues. The CDR3 DNA reads as TGTGCCATCAGGGAGGCGGGACCCACAAACTACAATGAGCAGTTCTTC. Translated, it gives CAIREAGPTNYNEQFF.

The DNA for the CDR3 is TGTGCCACCAGTCCGCAAGGAGGCAGACCCTATGGCTACACCTTC. Protein product: CATSPQGGRPYGYTF. The chain links TRBV15 to TRBJ1-2; D not resolved. The V and J ends lost 6 bases and 4 bases respectively, with 18 bases between them. Germline V gene lookup returns CDR1 LNHNV and CDR2 YYDKDF (reference sequence). There are 15 residues in the CDR3.

V gene TRBV28 combines with J gene TRBJ2-7, with 9 positions matching TRBD2. V lost 6 bases and J lost 5; bases outside the gene matches: 11. Germline V CDR1 and CDR2: MDHEN, SYDVKM. The CDR3 covers 15 residues. CDR3: CASSPPGSGRNEQYF. In DNA form, the CDR3 reads TGTGCCAGCAGCCCCCCAGGTAGCGGGAGAAACGAGCAGTACTTC.